Ten or more counts support the clone carrying this TCR beta chain. Its antigen remains unknown. Individual cDNA molecules were tagged with unique molecular identifiers. TCRdb reprocessed the 5' RACE reads with MiXCR, giving one entry per CDR3 protein. The sample records around 29,000 distinct CDR3 sequences, 5.7% being singletons. With 0 bases removed from V and 6 bases from J, the gap between germline ends came to 8 bases. This CDR3 region has 14 residues. Germline CDR1 reads LGHNA; CDR2 reads YNFKEQ. This record belongs to a study of early T cells in non-severe SARS-CoV-2 infection. At the level of the study: RNA in bulk from unsorted whole blood was sequenced, and chains were unpaired. Findings and limits, study-wide: A preference for anti-spike CD8 responses marked VDJdb matching, which missed private and CD4 specificities.

J is TRBJ2-2 and V is TRBV4-2; TRBD2 is a possible D gene (5 bases). Sequencing input: whole blood. This TCR was recovered from an adult who was a healthcare worker with PCR-confirmed SARS-CoV-2 infection or an uninfected control (not recorded which). CDR3 sequence reads: CASSQDRGPGELFF. The CDR3 DNA follows: TGTGCCAGCAGCCAAGACAGAGGGCCCGGGGAGCTGTTTTTT.